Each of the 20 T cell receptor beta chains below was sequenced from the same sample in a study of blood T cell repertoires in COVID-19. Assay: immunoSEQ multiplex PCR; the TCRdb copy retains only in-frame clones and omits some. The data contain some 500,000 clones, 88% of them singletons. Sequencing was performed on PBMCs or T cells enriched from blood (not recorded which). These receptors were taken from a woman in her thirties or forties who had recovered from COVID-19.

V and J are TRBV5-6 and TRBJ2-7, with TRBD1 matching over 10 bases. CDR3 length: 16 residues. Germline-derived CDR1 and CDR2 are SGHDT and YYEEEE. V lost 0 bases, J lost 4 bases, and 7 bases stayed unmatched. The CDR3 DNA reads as TGTGCCAGCAGCTTGGGCCGACAGGGGGCTCTATACGAGCAGTACTTC. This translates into CASSLGRQGALYEQYF.

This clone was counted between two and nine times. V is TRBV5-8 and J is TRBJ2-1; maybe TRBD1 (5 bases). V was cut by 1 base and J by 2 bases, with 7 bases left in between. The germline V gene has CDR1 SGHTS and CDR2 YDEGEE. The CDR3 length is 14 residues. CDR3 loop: CASSLTGPYNEQFF. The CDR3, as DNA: TGTGCCAGCAGCTTGACAGGACCCTACAATGAGCAGTTCTTC.

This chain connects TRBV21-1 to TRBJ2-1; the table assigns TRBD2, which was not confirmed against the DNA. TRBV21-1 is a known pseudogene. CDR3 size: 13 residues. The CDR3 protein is CASSTPAYNEQFF. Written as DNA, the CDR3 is TGTGCCAGCAGCACCCCTGCCTACAATGAGCAGTTCTTC.

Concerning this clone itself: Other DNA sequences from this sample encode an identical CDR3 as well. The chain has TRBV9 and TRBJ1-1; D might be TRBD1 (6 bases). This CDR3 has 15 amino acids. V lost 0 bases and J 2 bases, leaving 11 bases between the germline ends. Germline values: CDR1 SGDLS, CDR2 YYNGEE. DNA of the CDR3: TGTGCCAGCAGCGTAGGGGGGCAACCTAACACTGAAGCTTTCTTT. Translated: CASSVGGQPNTEAFF.

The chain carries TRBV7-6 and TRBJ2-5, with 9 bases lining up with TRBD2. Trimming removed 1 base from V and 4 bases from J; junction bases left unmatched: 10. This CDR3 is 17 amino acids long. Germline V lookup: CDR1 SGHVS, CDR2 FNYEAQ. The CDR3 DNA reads TGTGCCAGCAGCTTAGAAGCTCGACTAGCGGAGGGAGAGACCCAGTACTTC. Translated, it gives CASSLEARLAEGETQYF.

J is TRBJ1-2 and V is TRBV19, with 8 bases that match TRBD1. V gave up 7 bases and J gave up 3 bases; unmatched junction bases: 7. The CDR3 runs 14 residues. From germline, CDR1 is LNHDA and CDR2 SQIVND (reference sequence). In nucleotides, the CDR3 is TGTGCCAGTAATCCCCCAGGGGGCGACTATGGCTACACCTTC. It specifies CASNPPGGDYGYTF.

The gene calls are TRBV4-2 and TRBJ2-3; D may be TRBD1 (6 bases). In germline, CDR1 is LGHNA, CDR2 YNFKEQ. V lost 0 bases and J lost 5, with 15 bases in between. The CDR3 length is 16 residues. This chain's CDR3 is CASSQDWTARVDTQYF. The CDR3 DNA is TGTGCCAGCAGCCAAGACTGGACAGCCAGGGTAGATACGCAGTATTTT.

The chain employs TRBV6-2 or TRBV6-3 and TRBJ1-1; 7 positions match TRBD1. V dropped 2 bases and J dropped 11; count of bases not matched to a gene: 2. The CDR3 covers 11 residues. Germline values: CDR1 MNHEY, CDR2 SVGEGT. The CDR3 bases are TGTGCCAGCAGTTACCAGACAGGGGCTTTCTTT. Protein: CASSYQTGAFF.

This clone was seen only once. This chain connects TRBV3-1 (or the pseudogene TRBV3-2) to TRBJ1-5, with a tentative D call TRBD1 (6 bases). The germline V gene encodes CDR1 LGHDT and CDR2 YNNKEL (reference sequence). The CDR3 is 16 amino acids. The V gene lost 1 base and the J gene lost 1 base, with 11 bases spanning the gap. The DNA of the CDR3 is TGTGCCAGCAGCCAAGTCCACAGGGTAAGCAATCAGCCCCAGCATTTT. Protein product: CASSQVHRVSNQPQHF.

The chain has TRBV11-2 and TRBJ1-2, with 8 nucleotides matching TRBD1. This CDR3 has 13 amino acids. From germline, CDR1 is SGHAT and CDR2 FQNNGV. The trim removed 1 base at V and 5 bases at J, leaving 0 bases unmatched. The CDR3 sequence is CASSLGQGYGYTF. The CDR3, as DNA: TGTGCCAGCAGCTTAGGACAGGGGTATGGCTACACCTTC.

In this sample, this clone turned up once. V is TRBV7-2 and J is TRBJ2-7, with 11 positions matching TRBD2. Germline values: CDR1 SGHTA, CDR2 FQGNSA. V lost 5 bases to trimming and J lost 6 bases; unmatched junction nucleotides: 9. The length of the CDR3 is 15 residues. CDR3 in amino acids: CASSPRVAGGGEQYF. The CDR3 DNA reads TGTGCCAGCAGCCCAAGGGTAGCGGGAGGGGGCGAGCAGTACTTC. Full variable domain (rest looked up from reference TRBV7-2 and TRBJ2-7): GAGVSQSPSNKVTEKGKDVELRCDPISGHTALYWYRQSLGQGLEFLIYFQGNSAPDKSGLPSDRFSAERTGGSVSTLTIQRTQQEDSAVYLCASSPRVAGGGEQYFGPGTRLTVT.

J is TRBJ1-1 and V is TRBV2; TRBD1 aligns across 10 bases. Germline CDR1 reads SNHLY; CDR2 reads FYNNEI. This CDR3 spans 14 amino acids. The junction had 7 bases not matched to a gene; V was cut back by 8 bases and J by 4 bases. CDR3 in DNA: TGTGCCAGCGCGGGAGACAGGGGGCCCACTGAAGCTTTCTTT. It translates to CASAGDRGPTEAFF.

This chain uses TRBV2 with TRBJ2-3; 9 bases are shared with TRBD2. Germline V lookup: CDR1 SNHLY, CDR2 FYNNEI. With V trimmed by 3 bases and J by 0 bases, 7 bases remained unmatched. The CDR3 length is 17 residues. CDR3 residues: CASSDGRLAASTDTQYF. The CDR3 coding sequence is TGTGCCAGCAGTGATGGAAGACTAGCGGCTAGCACAGATACGCAGTATTTT.

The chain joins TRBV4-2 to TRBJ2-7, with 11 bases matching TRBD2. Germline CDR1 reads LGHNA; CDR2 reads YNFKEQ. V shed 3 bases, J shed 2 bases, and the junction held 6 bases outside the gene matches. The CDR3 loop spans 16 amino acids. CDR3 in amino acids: CASSQGGTSGAYEQYF. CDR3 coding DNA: TGTGCCAGCAGCCAGGGTGGGACTAGCGGCGCCTACGAGCAGTACTTC.

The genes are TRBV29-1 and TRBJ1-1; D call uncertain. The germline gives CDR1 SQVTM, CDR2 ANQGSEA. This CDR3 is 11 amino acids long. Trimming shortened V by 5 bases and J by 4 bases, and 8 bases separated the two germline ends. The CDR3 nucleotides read TGCAGCGTTTGGAGGGTCACTGAAGCTTTCTTT. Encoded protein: CSVWRVTEAFF.

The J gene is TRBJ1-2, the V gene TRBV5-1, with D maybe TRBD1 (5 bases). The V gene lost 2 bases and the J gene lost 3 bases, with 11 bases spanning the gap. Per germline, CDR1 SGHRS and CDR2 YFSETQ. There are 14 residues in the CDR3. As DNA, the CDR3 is TGCGCCAGCAGCTTCGCGGGGCAGGACTATGGCTACACCTTC. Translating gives CASSFAGQDYGYTF.

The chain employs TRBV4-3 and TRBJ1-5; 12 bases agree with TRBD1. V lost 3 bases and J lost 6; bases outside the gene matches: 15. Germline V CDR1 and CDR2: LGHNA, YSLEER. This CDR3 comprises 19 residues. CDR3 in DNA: TGCGCCAGCAGCCAGGACACCGGGACAGGGGGCCCCACGGGTCAGCCCCAGCATTTT. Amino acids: CASSQDTGTGGPTGQPQHF.

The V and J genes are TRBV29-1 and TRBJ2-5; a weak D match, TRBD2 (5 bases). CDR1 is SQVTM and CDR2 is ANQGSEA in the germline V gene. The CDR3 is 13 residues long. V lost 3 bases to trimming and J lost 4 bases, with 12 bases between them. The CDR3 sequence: CSVEGLGRETQYF. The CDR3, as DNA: TGCAGCGTTGAGGGGTTGGGGAGAGAGACCCAGTACTTC.

CDR3 DNA sequence: TGTGCCATCAGTGAGTTCGGGCGGGGCAAAGCAGATACGCAGTATTTT. Translated, it gives CAISEFGRGKADTQYF. This chain connects TRBV10-3 to TRBJ2-3, with D possibly being TRBD2 (6 bases). Trimming shortened V by 1 base and J by 4 bases, and 15 bases separated the two germline ends. Germline V lookup: CDR1 ENHRY, CDR2 SYGVKD. The CDR3 is 16 amino acids.

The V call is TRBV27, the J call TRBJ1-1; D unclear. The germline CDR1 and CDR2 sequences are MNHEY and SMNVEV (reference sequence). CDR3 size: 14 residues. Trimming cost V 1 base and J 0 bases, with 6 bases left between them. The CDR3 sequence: CASSLYPVNTEAFF. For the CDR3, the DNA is TGTGCCAGCAGTTTATACCCAGTGAACACTGAAGCTTTCTTT.